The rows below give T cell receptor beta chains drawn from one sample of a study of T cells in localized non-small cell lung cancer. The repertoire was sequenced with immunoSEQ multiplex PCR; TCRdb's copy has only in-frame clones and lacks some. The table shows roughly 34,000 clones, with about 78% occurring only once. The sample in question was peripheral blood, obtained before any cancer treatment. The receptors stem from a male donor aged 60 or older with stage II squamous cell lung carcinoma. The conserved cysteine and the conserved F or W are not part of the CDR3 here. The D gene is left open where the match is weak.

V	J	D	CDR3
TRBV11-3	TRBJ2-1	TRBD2	ASSPNFAGGNSYNEQF
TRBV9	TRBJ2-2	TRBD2	ASSVRASGSLGVTGELF
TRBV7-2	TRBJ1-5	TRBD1	ASSLVVGTGRSNQPQH
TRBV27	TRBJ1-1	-	ASRIGQNTEAF
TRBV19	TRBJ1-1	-	ASSIVGGRVDTEAF
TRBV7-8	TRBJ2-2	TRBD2	ASSLVAGGQSGELF
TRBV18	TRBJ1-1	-	ASSPEGASEAF
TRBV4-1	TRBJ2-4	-	ASSQDPGSTNIQY
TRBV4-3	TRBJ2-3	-	ASSKLPSGTDTQY
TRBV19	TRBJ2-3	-	ASSILKGSDTQY
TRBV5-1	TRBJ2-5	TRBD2	ASSLVPGGDQTQY
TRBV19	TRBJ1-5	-	ASSIDLTGYSNQPQH
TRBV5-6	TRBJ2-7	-	ASSLWSSYEQY
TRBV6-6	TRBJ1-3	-	ASSSTGSGNTIY
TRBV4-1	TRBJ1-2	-	ASSQEYLRLEGYT
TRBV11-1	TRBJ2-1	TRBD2	ASSSGASYNEQF
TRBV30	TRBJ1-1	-	AWSEDGGTEAF
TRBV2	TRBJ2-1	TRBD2	ASSVIAGVGNEQF
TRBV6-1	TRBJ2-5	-	ASSRDLQETQY
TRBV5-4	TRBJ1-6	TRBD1	ASSPSDRGWNSPLH
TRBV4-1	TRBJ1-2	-	ASSQDRTGYT
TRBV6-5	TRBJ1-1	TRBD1	ASSYSYRGNTEAF
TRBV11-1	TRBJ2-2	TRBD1	ASSPGQGASTGELF
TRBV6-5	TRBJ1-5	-	ASSKQGRDQPQH